What follows describes a single T cell receptor beta chain. The data belong to a study of radiation and T cells in renal cell carcinoma. The time point was: blood 4 weeks post-SBRT, at nephrectomy. Stated treatment: 15 Gy SBRT to primary tumor, nephrectomy 4 weeks later. From germline, CDR1 is SQVTM and CDR2 ANQGSEA. The CDR3 loop spans 12 amino acids. Trimming cost V 5 bases and J 2 bases, with 9 bases left between them. TCRdb's table, derived via immunoSEQ multiplex PCR, lists solely in-frame clones and lacks some. The sample lists approximately 92,000 clones; around four fifths were seen once. J is TRBJ1-1 and V is TRBV29-1; D is unclear. The material sequenced was blood, taken from a patient whose treatment included radiotherapy and nephrectomy. This sequence originates from a man aged 50 or older with renal cell carcinoma. The CDR3 DNA is TGCAGCGTTAAGAGGTTTAACACTGAAGCTTTCTTT. Translation: CSVKRFNTEAFF.